This TCR beta chain was sequenced in a study of blood T cells in healthy people across ages. Study-wide points: With unsorted PBMCs, a conclusive comparison of naive versus antigen-experienced cells was not possible. Per million T cells, TCR beta diversity dropped about linearly as age rose. Estimates based on one million T cells were treated as lower bounds.

Remarks on this clonotype: The antigen is undetermined.

A sample-barcoded 5' primer and a J-beta primer mix were used in a second PCR of about 6 to 11 cycles. Carrying 12 random nucleotides, a template-switch adaptor labeled each individual cDNA molecule. Each CDR3 protein gets one entry after TCRdb re-called the 5' RACE reads with MiXCR. Of 700,000 to 850,000 distinct CDR3 sequences in the sample, roughly 50% were seen once. The length of the CDR3 is 15 residues. CDR1 is SEHNR, CDR2 FQNEAQ, per germline (reference sequence). V was pared by 4 bases and J by 4 bases, with 16 bases between. The receptor was derived from a man of 80 years or more in good health. This chain joins TRBV7-9 and TRBJ1-1; no clear D gene. Sequences were obtained from blood. This CDR3 is CASSSAVGWGTEAFF. For the CDR3, the DNA is TGTGCCAGCAGCTCTGCTGTGGGGTGGGGCACTGAAGCTTTCTTT.